A single sample is the source of the 25 T cell receptor beta chains below, sequenced in a study of cytotoxic CD8 clonotypes in ibrutinib-treated CLL. Profiling relied on immunoSEQ multiplex PCR, and the TCRdb table lists in-frame clones only, not all of them. The data contain approximately 340,000 clones, 67% of them singletons. The material was PBMCs, obtained after 36 months of ibrutinib treatment. All receptors derive from a human donor with chronic lymphocytic leukemia.

The rearrangement joins TRBV5-4 to TRBJ1-3; unclear D gene. Trimming cost V 0 bases and J 4 bases, with 11 bases left between them. The germline V gene encodes CDR1 SGHNT and CDR2 YYREEE (reference sequence). The CDR3 is 15 residues long. The DNA of the CDR3 is TGTGCCAGCAGCTTGGCCGGTGGTTCAGGAAACACCATATATTTT. Translating it yields CASSLAGGSGNTIYF. The variable domain in full, completed from reference TRBV5-4 and TRBJ1-3, reads ETGVTQSPTHLIKTRGQQVTLRCSSQSGHNTVSWYQQALGQGPQFIFQYYREEENGRGNFPPRFSGLQFPNYSSELNVNALELDDSALYLCASSLAGGSGNTIYFGEGSWLTVV.

This clone was observed a few times. The chain employs TRBV2 and TRBJ1-1; D remains unclear. V gave up 1 base and J gave up 8 bases, with 5 bases separating them. This CDR3 is 11 amino acids long. Germline CDR1 SNHLY, CDR2 FYNNEI. The CDR3 loop is CASSEEEEAFF. For the CDR3, the DNA is TGTGCCAGCAGTGAAGAGGAGGAAGCTTTCTTT.

CDR3 nucleotides: TGTGCCAGCAGTGCGGGGGGGCTCAACTATGGCTACACCTTC. Its protein is CASSAGGLNYGYTF. The chain is built from TRBV25-1 and TRBJ1-2; D may be TRBD1 (6 bases). The V and J ends lost 4 bases and 2 bases respectively, with 11 bases between them. CDR1 MGHDK and CDR2 SYGVNS come from the germline V gene. This CDR3 has 14 amino acids.

This clone was recorded only once. The chain employs TRBV25-1 and TRBJ2-3; D gene ambiguous. Trimming removed 3 bases from V and 2 bases from J, with 9 bases in between. The germline V gene encodes CDR1 MGHDK and CDR2 SYGVNS. The CDR3 sequence is 14 residues long. The CDR3 DNA follows: TGTGCCAGCAGTGATTTGCGGTCCACAGATACGCAGTATTTT. Protein sequence: CASSDLRSTDTQYF.

V usage is TRBV4-3 and J usage is TRBJ2-7; D may be TRBD1 or TRBD2 (5 bases each). V lost 0 bases, J lost 9 bases, and 18 bases lay in between. The CDR3 totals 15 residues. Germline CDR1 LGHNA, CDR2 YSLEER. The CDR3 loop is CASSQDAGTSNVQYF. CDR3 DNA sequence: TGCGCCAGCAGCCAAGATGCCGGGACCTCTAACGTGCAGTACTTC.

This CDR3 is CASSLLAGPYNEQFF. The CDR3, as DNA: TGTGCCAGCAGCCTCCTAGCGGGGCCCTACAATGAGCAGTTCTTC. The chain recombines TRBV25-1 with TRBJ2-1, with 9 bases matching TRBD2. Per the germline V gene, CDR1 is MGHDK and CDR2 is SYGVNS. V lost 6 bases to trimming and J lost 2 bases; unmatched junction nucleotides: 5. CDR3 length: 15 residues.

The chain links TRBV7-9 to TRBJ1-4, with 8 nucleotides matching TRBD1. The CDR3 sequence is 15 residues long. V lost 3 bases and J lost 8; bases outside the gene matches: 8. Germline CDR1 reads SEHNR; CDR2 reads FQNEAQ (reference sequence). The CDR3 sequence is CASSFGGTGREKLFF. The CDR3 DNA reads TGTGCCAGCAGCTTCGGCGGGACAGGCCGAGAAAAACTGTTTTTT.

The chain has TRBV5-6 and TRBJ2-5; tentatively, D is TRBD1 (5 bases). CDR1 and CDR2 (germline): SGHDT, YYEEEE. Trimming pared 0 bases from V and 9 bases from J, leaving 15 bases between. CDR3 size: 14 residues. The CDR3: CASSLVWGPDPQYF. The CDR3 nucleotides read TGTGCCAGCAGCTTGGTGTGGGGCCCGGATCCCCAGTACTTC. The entire variable domain, with the rest obtained from reference TRBV5-6 and TRBJ2-5, is as follows: DAGVTQSPTHLIKTRGQQVTLRCSPKSGHDTVSWYQQALGQGPQFIFQYYEEEERQRGNFPDRFSGHQFPNYSSELNVNALLLGDSALYLCASSLVWGPDPQYFGPGTRLLVL.

This clone was picked up one time. The rearrangement uses TRBV12-5 and TRBJ2-3; TRBD1 aligns across 9 bases. Per the germline V gene, CDR1 is LGHNT and CDR2 is FRNRAP. There are 14 residues in the CDR3. Germline trimming cut 7 bases from V and 3 bases from J; bases unmatched to any gene: 5. The CDR3 DNA follows: TGTGCTAGTGCCGGGACAGGGACTACAGATACGCAGTATTTT. Amino acid sequence: CASAGTGTTDTQYF.

The chain employs TRBV7-9 and TRBJ1-1; the D is unclear. Germline assignment: CDR1 SEHNR and CDR2 FQNEAQ (reference sequence). The germline V and J ends were trimmed by 5 bases and 2 bases, with 15 bases remaining between them. This CDR3 spans 15 amino acids. DNA of the CDR3: TGTGCCAGCAGCCCCTTAACAACTCAAAACACTGAAGCTTTCTTT. This encodes CASSPLTTQNTEAFF.

V is TRBV9 and J is TRBJ1-4; D perhaps matches TRBD1 (5 bases). CDR3 size: 14 residues. Between the trimmed V and J ends, which lost 6 bases and 8 bases, there was a span of 17 bases. CDR1 SGDLS and CDR2 YYNGEE come from the germline V gene. The CDR3 loop reads CASTLIGVEEKLFF. The CDR3 nucleotides are TGTGCCAGCACCCTCATAGGGGTTGAGGAAAAACTGTTTTTT.

This rearrangement joins TRBV7-8 to TRBJ2-7; no definite D call. V lost 2 bases to trimming and J lost 1 base, with 9 bases between them. Germline V gene lookup returns CDR1 SGHVS and CDR2 FQNEAQ. CDR3 length: 14 residues. DNA for the CDR3: TGTGCCAGCAGCTTAACGGACGGATCCTACGAGCAGTACTTC. Amino acid sequence: CASSLTDGSYEQYF.

This clone occurred a few times. The CDR3 DNA sequence: TGTGCCAGTAAGGGACTAGCGGAGGCCGGTGAGCAGTTCTTC. Translation gives CASKGLAEAGEQFF. The chain uses TRBV19 and TRBJ2-1, with 11 nucleotides matching TRBD2. Germline V gene data show CDR1 as LNHDA and CDR2 as SQIVND (reference sequence). The J segment lost 9 bases and the V segment lost 7 bases, leaving 8 bases of the junction unmatched. The CDR3 contains 14 residues.

V and J are TRBV6-1 and TRBJ1-5; the match to TRBD1 covers 9 bases. Per germline, CDR1 MNHNS and CDR2 SASEGT. Unmatched junction bases numbered 12, after V lost 0 bases and J lost 9 bases. The CDR3 contains 17 residues. The DNA of the CDR3 is TGTGCCAGCAGTGAAGCGTGGGGTCGGGACAGGGTCATGCCCCAGCATTTT. Protein sequence: CASSEAWGRDRVMPQHF.

The genes are TRBV4-1 and TRBJ1-1, with 7 positions matching TRBD1. CDR1 MGHRA and CDR2 YSYEKL come from the germline V gene. J gave up 3 bases and V 4 bases, and 14 bases lay outside the gene matches. The length of the CDR3 is 17 residues. Written as DNA, the CDR3 is TGCGCCAGCAGCCCCGCAGGGGGAAAGGATTTGGACACTGAAGCTTTCTTT. Translation: CASSPAGGKDLDTEAFF.

The V call is TRBV27, the J call TRBJ1-1; 10 bases match TRBD1. This CDR3 is built from 14 residues. The V and J ends lost 8 bases and 4 bases, in that order; junction bases with no gene match: 7. Germline V gives CDR1 MNHEY, CDR2 SMNVEV (reference sequence). CDR3 nucleotides: TGTGCCAGCGGAGACAGGGGGCACGTCACTGAAGCTTTCTTT. Translated, it gives CASGDRGHVTEAFF.

This chain joins TRBV7-2 and TRBJ1-2, with D unclear. The V end lost 5 bases, the J end lost 6 bases, and 13 bases lay between the germline ends. The CDR3 extends over 13 amino acids. Germline lookup yields CDR1 SGHTA and CDR2 FQGNSA. The DNA for the CDR3 is TGTGCCAGCAGCCGGATTCGGGGAGATGGCTACACCTTC. Its translation is CASSRIRGDGYTF.

The chain employs TRBV4-1 and TRBJ2-7; D gene unclear. Between the trimmed V and J ends, which lost 1 base and 7 bases, there was a span of 11 bases. The CDR3 is made up of 13 amino acids. CDR1 is MGHRA, CDR2 YSYEKL, per germline. The CDR3 loop reads CASSQGAFWEQYF. The CDR3 DNA is TGCGCCAGCAGCCAAGGGGCCTTTTGGGAGCAGTACTTC.

The rearrangement joins TRBV5-1 to TRBJ2-3; no reliable D call. This CDR3 comprises 15 residues. Germline loops: CDR1 SGHRS, CDR2 YFSETQ. V was shortened by 1 base and J by 0 bases, with 9 bases between the two germline ends. CDR3 sequence (DNA): TGCGCCAGCAGCTTGAGTGGGAAAAGCACAGATACGCAGTATTTT. Translating gives CASSLSGKSTDTQYF.

The chain recombines TRBV4-1 with TRBJ1-2; possible D gene TRBD1, 5 bases. The CDR3 loop spans 18 amino acids. Germline lookup yields CDR1 MGHRA and CDR2 YSYEKL. Trimming stripped 0 bases from V and 3 bases from J, with 20 bases between. The CDR3 region is CASSQDPPVGDRHYGYTF. The CDR3 nucleotides read TGCGCCAGCAGCCAAGATCCCCCAGTCGGAGACAGACACTATGGCTACACCTTC.

The chain employs TRBV4-1 and TRBJ2-2; D is unclear. Per the germline V gene, CDR1 is MGHRA and CDR2 is YSYEKL. The CDR3 has 17 residues. V was shortened by 0 bases and J by 5 bases, with 16 bases between the two germline ends. The CDR3 sequence is CASSQEVGVTGTGELFF. Here the CDR3 DNA reads TGCGCCAGCAGCCAAGAGGTTGGTGTAACGGGTACCGGGGAGCTGTTTTTT.

This clone was seen only a few times. The rearrangement uses TRBV7-2 and TRBJ2-5, with D uncertain. V lost 3 bases to trimming and J lost 4 bases, with 6 bases between them. This CDR3 is 12 amino acids long. Germline lookup yields CDR1 SGHTA and CDR2 FQGNSA. CDR3 sequence (DNA): TGTGCCAGCAGCTTCTTCGGAGAGACCCAGTACTTC. Translation: CASSFFGETQYF.

The rearrangement links TRBV10-3 to TRBJ2-3; TRBD1 might be the D (5 bases). CDR1 is ENHRY, CDR2 SYGVKD, per germline. The V end was cut by 8 bases, the J end by 1 base, with 7 bases between. The CDR3 covers 12 residues. In DNA form, the CDR3 reads TGTGCCATCCAACAGGGCACAGATACGCAGTATTTT. This sequence encodes CAIQQGTDTQYF.

This chain uses TRBV11-2 with TRBJ2-7, with D possibly TRBD2 on 6 matching bases. Per germline, CDR1 SGHAT and CDR2 FQNNGV. V lost 5 bases, J lost 0 bases, and 14 bases lay in between. The CDR3 runs 15 residues. The CDR3 nucleotides are TGTGCCAGCAGCATAGGGAGGTTAAGCTCCTACGAGCAGTACTTC. It specifies CASSIGRLSSYEQYF.

The rearrangement uses TRBV25-1 and TRBJ1-6; D gene uncertain. This CDR3 comprises 16 residues. V gave up 6 bases and J gave up 7 bases, with 19 bases separating them. Germline V gene data show CDR1 as MGHDK and CDR2 as SYGVNS. The CDR3 bases are TGTGCCAGCAGGAATTTGGAGGCCGGAGGGAATTCACCCCTCCACTTT. This sequence encodes CASRNLEAGGNSPLHF.